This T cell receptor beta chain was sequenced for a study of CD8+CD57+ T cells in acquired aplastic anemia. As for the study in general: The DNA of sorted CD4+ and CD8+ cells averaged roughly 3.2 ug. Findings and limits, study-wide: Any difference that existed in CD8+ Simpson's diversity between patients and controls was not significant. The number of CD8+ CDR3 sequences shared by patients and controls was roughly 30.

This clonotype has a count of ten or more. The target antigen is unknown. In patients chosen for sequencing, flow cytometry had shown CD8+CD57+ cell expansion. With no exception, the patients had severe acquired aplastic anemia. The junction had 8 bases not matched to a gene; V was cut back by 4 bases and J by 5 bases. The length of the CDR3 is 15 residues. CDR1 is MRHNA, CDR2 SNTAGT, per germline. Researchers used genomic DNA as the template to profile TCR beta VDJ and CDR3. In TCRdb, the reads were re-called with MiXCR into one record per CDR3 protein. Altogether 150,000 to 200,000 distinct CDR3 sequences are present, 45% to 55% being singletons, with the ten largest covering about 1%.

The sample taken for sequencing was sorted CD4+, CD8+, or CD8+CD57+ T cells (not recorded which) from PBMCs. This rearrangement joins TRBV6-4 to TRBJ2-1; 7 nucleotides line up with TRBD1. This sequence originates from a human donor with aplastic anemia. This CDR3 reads CASSVDRVGNNEQFF. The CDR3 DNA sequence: TGTGCCAGCAGTGTCGACAGGGTGGGAAACAATGAGCAGTTCTTC.